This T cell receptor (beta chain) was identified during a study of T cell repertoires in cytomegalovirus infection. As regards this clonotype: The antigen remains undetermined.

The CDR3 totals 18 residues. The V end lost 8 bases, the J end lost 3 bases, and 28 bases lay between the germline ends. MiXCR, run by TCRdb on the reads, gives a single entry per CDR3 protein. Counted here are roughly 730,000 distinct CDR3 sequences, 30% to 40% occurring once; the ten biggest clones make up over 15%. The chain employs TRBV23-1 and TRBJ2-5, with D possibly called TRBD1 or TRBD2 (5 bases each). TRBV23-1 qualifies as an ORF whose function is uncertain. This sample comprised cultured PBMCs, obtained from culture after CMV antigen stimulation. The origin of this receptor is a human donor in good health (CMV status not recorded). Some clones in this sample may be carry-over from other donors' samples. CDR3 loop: CASGGPNGTAVGEETQYF. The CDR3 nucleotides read TGCGCCAGCGGTGGACCAAACGGGACGGCCGTGGGCGAAGAGACCCAGTACTTC.